The 21 T cell receptor beta chains below were found in one sample sequenced in a study of T cells in Graves' hyperthyroidism and ophthalmopathy (dated by TCRdb to between 2019 and 2020). The library was built by means of multiplex PCR. The instrument was an Illumina HiSeq 2000. The TCR beta CDR3 regions were amplified from RNA transcripts. A first-round RT-PCR of the TCR CDR3 used the HTBI primer set with the Qiagen OneStep RT-PCR kit. TCRdb itself trimmed the public reads at Q25 with fastp, ran MiXCR and retained productive beta chains. One record per CDR3 amino acid sequence lists the most common genes and DNA. In all, the sample holds about 290,000 distinct CDR3 sequences, and roughly 13% of those were seen once. Jointly, the top ten make up 7% to 9% of the sample. Material for sequencing was blood. The receptors originated from a woman aged 40 to 49 with Graves' hyperthyroidism.

J is TRBJ1-4 and V is TRBV27, with D tentatively TRBD1 (5 bases). The germline gives CDR1 MNHEY, CDR2 SMNVEV (reference sequence). The CDR3 contains 16 residues. Trimming shortened V by 1 base and J by 0 bases, and 9 bases separated the two germline ends. CDR3 DNA sequence: TGTGCCAGCAGTTTATGGCCGGGGGCAACTAATGAAAAACTGTTTTTT. This sequence encodes CASSLWPGATNEKLFF.

At least ten counts were recorded for this clonotype. The chain links TRBV27 to TRBJ2-7; D is possibly TRBD2 (5 bases). Germline assignment: CDR1 MNHEY and CDR2 SMNVEV (reference sequence). CDR3 size: 15 residues. Trimming cost V 3 bases and J 3 bases, with 15 bases left between them. The CDR3 nucleotides read TGTGCCAGCAGTTTCAGAGGGAGAGGGATCTACGAGCAGTACTTC. It codes for CASSFRGRGIYEQYF.

This clonotype was observed many times. The CDR3 bases are TGTGCCAGCAGTGCAACGGCGGCTGTGGGCACTGAAGCTTTCTTT. This codes for CASSATAAVGTEAFF. The chain couples TRBV2 to TRBJ1-1; unclear D gene. From germline, CDR1 is SNHLY and CDR2 FYNNEI. CDR3 size: 15 residues. With 4 bases removed from V and 4 bases from J, the gap between germline ends came to 16 bases.

This clonotype was counted many times. The V and J genes are TRBV15 and TRBJ1-5; D is ambiguous. The V gene's germline CDR1 is LNHNV and CDR2 YYDKDF (reference sequence). The CDR3 runs to 14 residues. V was clipped by 0 bases and J by 5 bases, with 8 bases between them. The CDR3 protein is CATSRDVRDQPQHF. The CDR3 coding sequence is TGTGCCACCAGCAGAGATGTCCGGGATCAGCCCCAGCATTTT. Together with reference TRBV15 and TRBJ1-5, the CDR3 gives the full variable domain: DAMVIQNPRYQVTQFGKPVTLSCSQTLNHNVMYWYQQKSSQAPKLLFHYYDKDFNNEADTPDNFQSRRPNTSFCFLDIRSPGLGDTAMYLCATSRDVRDQPQHFGDGTRLSIL.

This clonotype showed up many times. The rearrangement uses TRBV3-1 and TRBJ2-2; D call uncertain. The CDR3 consists of 15 residues. Germline-derived CDR1 and CDR2 are LGHDT and YNNKEL (reference sequence). Trimming removed 3 bases at V and 4 bases at J, with 12 bases between. The CDR3: CASSQMDPRTGELFF. Written as DNA, the CDR3 is TGTGCCAGCAGCCAGATGGACCCTCGCACCGGGGAGCTGTTTTTT.

V is TRBV6-1 and J is TRBJ2-1, with D hard to call. CDR3 length equals 14 residues. Trimming cost V 5 bases and J 12 bases, with 20 bases left between them. Germline values: CDR1 MNHNS, CDR2 SASEGT. As DNA, the CDR3 is TGTGCCAGCAGTCCTCCTACCCGACCGATCACGCAGTTCTTC. Translation: CASSPPTRPITQFF.

Remarks on this clonotype: This clone may be a read error of a much larger clone one base away. This chain links TRBV12-3 or TRBV12-4 with TRBJ2-7, with 7 bases fitting TRBD2. The CDR3 has 16 amino acids. The CDR3 DNA reads as TGTACCAGCAGCGAGAGCGGGACCCCACTCTTCTACGAGCAGTACTTC. This translates into CTSSESGTPLFYEQYF.

The chain uses TRBV13 and TRBJ2-7; 8 bases are shared with TRBD2. Germline CDR1 is PRHDT and CDR2 is FYEKMQ (reference sequence). V shed 7 bases and J 7 bases; nucleotides not matched to a gene: 12. The CDR3 is 14 amino acids. The CDR3 here is CASKLAASVGEQYF. The CDR3 nucleotides are TGTGCCAGCAAACTAGCGGCATCCGTGGGGGAGCAGTACTTC.

The table lists this clonotype with many counts. The gene calls are TRBV7-9 and TRBJ2-1; D remains unclear. The germline V gene has CDR1 SEHNR and CDR2 FQNEAQ (reference sequence). Trimming took 0 bases from V and 0 from J, leaving 9 bases between them. CDR3 size: 16 residues. The CDR3 nucleotides read TGTGCCAGCAGCTTAGCATTCTCAAGCTCCTACAATGAGCAGTTCTTC. This encodes CASSLAFSSSYNEQFF.

This clonotype appeared many times. This rearrangement joins TRBV29-1 to TRBJ2-3; TRBD2 aligns across 13 bases. This CDR3 comprises 16 residues. Unmatched junction bases numbered 7, after V lost 0 bases and J lost 7 bases. The germline gives CDR1 SQVTM, CDR2 ANQGSEA. The DNA of the CDR3 is TGCAGCGTTGAAGACCCAACTAGCGGGAGGGTTTATACGCAGTATTTT. This sequence encodes CSVEDPTSGRVYTQYF.

V and J are TRBV12-3 or TRBV12-4 and TRBJ2-5, with D perhaps matching TRBD1 (6 bases). The CDR3 is made up of 14 amino acids. Trimming removed 5 bases at V and 2 bases at J, with 12 bases between. The CDR3 sequence is CASSLGTRQETQYF. The CDR3, as DNA: TGTGCCAGCAGTCTGGGGACAAGGCAAGAGACCCAGTACTTC.

This clonotype was observed many times. CDR3 protein: CASSFQWWGSYEQYF. The CDR3 bases are TGTGCCAGCAGTTTCCAGTGGTGGGGGTCCTACGAGCAGTACTTC. This chain connects TRBV28 to TRBJ2-7, with D perhaps given as TRBD1 or TRBD2 (5 bases each). Trimming shortened V by 3 bases and J by 1 base, and 13 bases separated the two germline ends. From germline, CDR1 is MDHEN and CDR2 SYDVKM. The CDR3 consists of 15 residues.

At least ten counts were recorded for this clonotype. The chain has TRBV6-5 and TRBJ1-1; D is perhaps TRBD1 (5 bases). Germline V lookup: CDR1 MNHEY, CDR2 SVGAGI. Trimming left V 2 bases short and J 9 bases short, with 10 bases between. The CDR3 length is 12 residues. This CDR3 is CASSYGGSQAFF. The CDR3 DNA reads TGTGCCAGCAGTTACGGGGGATCCCAAGCTTTCTTT.

About this clonotype: One base away lies a much larger clone, so this may be a sequencing read error. The V and J genes are TRBV7-2 and TRBJ1-4; no reliable D call. The CDR3 consists of 13 residues. CDR1 and CDR2 (germline): SGHTA, FQGNSA. The CDR3 DNA follows: TGTGCCAGCGGAGGAGCAACTAATGAAGAACTGTTTTTT. It codes for CASGGATNEELFF.

Worth noting for this clonotype: A read error is possible here, since a much larger clone lies one base away. The chain is built from TRBV29-1 and TRBJ2-7; the match to TRBD1 covers 10 bases. Germline assignment: CDR1 SQVTM and CDR2 ANQGSEA. CDR3 size: 14 residues. Trimming took 1 base from V and 7 from J; bases not matched to a gene: 7. CDR3 region: CSVEVGTGAAEQYF. CDR3 DNA: TGCAGCGTTGAAGTCGGGACAGGGGCGGCTGAGCAGTACTTC.

The rearrangement links TRBV5-4 to TRBJ2-6; 9 positions agree with TRBD1. The CDR3 contains 15 residues. The germline gives CDR1 SGHNT, CDR2 YYREEE (reference sequence). V was pared by 4 bases and J by 4 bases, with 3 bases of the junction left unmatched. DNA of the CDR3: TGTGCCAGCAGCCGGGACAGGGAAGGGGCCAACGTCCTGACTTTC. Its translation: CASSRDREGANVLTF.

This clonotype was found many times. The chain links TRBV20-1 to TRBJ2-5; 9 bases align to TRBD2. V dropped 6 bases and J dropped 2; count of bases not matched to a gene: 7. The length of the CDR3 is 14 residues. In germline, CDR1 is DFQATT, CDR2 SNEGSKA (reference sequence). The CDR3 spells CSAQTSGVQETQYF. The CDR3 DNA is TGCAGTGCGCAGACTAGCGGAGTGCAAGAGACCCAGTACTTC.

This clonotype was seen repeatedly, ten times or more. The chain joins TRBV7-2 to TRBJ2-1; the D is unclear. Germline-derived CDR1 and CDR2 are SGHTA and FQGNSA. The CDR3 is 15 amino acids. Trimming pared 7 bases from V and 0 bases from J, leaving 13 bases between. The CDR3 here is CASTTGPSSYNEQFF. The CDR3 nucleotides are TGTGCCAGCACAACTGGTCCGAGCTCCTACAATGAGCAGTTCTTC.

The chain employs TRBV20-1 and TRBJ1-2; D uncertain. The CDR3 loop spans 15 amino acids. The germline V gene has CDR1 DFQATT and CDR2 SNEGSKA (reference sequence). V was shortened by 1 base and J by 2 bases, with 14 bases between the two germline ends. The CDR3 loop is CSARVSDGVNYGYTF. As DNA, the CDR3 is TGCAGTGCTAGAGTGTCGGACGGGGTAAACTATGGCTACACCTTC.

This chain links TRBV9 with TRBJ2-3; D not certain. The CDR3 runs to 13 residues. Germline V gene data show CDR1 as SGDLS and CDR2 as YYNGEE. V was trimmed by 3 bases and J by 5 bases, leaving 10 bases between them. Here the CDR3 reads CASSGTMRDTQYF. The CDR3 region has the DNA TGTGCCAGCAGCGGAACAATGAGAGATACGCAGTATTTT.

This clonotype appeared many times. J is TRBJ2-2 and V is TRBV11-1, with TRBD2 matching over 8 bases. V shed 0 bases and J 4 bases; nucleotides not matched to a gene: 4. There are 16 residues in the CDR3. Germline assignment: CDR1 SGHAT and CDR2 FQDESV (reference sequence). CDR3: CASSLARLAGTGELFF. CDR3 nucleotides: TGTGCCAGCAGCTTAGCGCGGCTAGCGGGCACCGGGGAGCTGTTTTTT.